These 21 T cell receptor beta chains originate from one sample sequenced in a study of shared clonotypes between healthy human individuals. Some clones are missing from TCRdb's copy, which holds only in-frame ones; the method was immunoSEQ multiplex PCR. The sample yields 2 million to 2.5 million clones, approximately 96% seen once. Sequenced: naive CD4+ T cells sorted from blood. Subset here: CD45RA+ positively selected. Receptors were obtained from a man between 18 and 29 years old in good health.

Remarks on this clone: The same CDR3 also results from other DNA sequences found in this sample. V and J are TRBV7-2 and TRBJ2-7; D call uncertain. V was clipped by 0 bases and J by 7 bases, with 4 bases between them. Germline CDR1 is SGHTA and CDR2 is FQGNSA. The CDR3 has 11 residues. The CDR3 DNA follows: TGTGCCAGCAGCTTAGCCCGGGAGCAGTACTTC. It yields the protein CASSLAREQYF.

About this clone: The same CDR3 is also encoded by other DNA sequences in this sample. The rearrangement links TRBV5-1 to TRBJ1-1, with 9 bases fitting TRBD1. Germline V gene data show CDR1 as SGHRS and CDR2 as YFSETQ. After removal of 3 bases from V and 2 bases from J, the junction contained 5 bases not matched to a gene. The CDR3 is 15 residues long. The CDR3 bases are TGCGCCAGCAGCTCGGGGACAGGGCTAAACACTGAAGCTTTCTTT. It translates to CASSSGTGLNTEAFF.

As for this clone: The sample contains more than one DNA sequence encoding this CDR3. The gene calls are TRBV30 and TRBJ1-4; D is unclear. Looked up from germline, CDR1 is GTSNPN and CDR2 is SVGIG (reference sequence). The CDR3 extends over 11 amino acids. V lost 3 bases and J lost 3, with 2 bases in between. This chain's CDR3 is CAWRANEKLFF. The CDR3 DNA is TGTGCCTGGAGAGCTAATGAAAAACTGTTTTTT.

This clone was detected only once. The chain joins TRBV7-9 to TRBJ2-1, with D possibly matching TRBD2 (5 bases). This CDR3 has 14 residues. V lost 2 bases and J lost 7, with 12 bases in between. Germline V gene sequence: CDR1 SEHNR, CDR2 FQNEAQ (reference sequence). The chain's CDR3 is CASSLSTGMNEQFF. In DNA, the CDR3 is TGTGCCAGCAGCTTATCAACGGGGATGAATGAGCAGTTCTTC. The full variable domain, completed using reference TRBV7-9 and TRBJ2-1, is DTGVSQNPRHKITKRGQNVTFRCDPISEHNRLYWYRQTLGQGPEFLTYFQNEAQLEKSRLLSDRFSAERPKGSFSTLEIQRTEQGDSAMYLCASSLSTGMNEQFFGPGTRLTVL.

The gene calls are TRBV7-3 and TRBJ2-3, with no clear D. V gave up 5 bases and J gave up 0 bases, with 6 bases separating them. This CDR3 spans 13 amino acids. Germline values: CDR1 SGHTA, CDR2 FQGTGA. CDR3 residues: CASSRSSTDTQYF. In DNA form, the CDR3 reads TGTGCCAGCAGCCGGTCTAGCACAGATACGCAGTATTTT.

This sequence joins TRBV19 and TRBJ2-1; 7 bases are a match to TRBD1. Germline values: CDR1 LNHDA, CDR2 SQIVND (reference sequence). The CDR3 is made up of 14 amino acids. Losses at the gene ends were 7 bases for V and 4 bases for J; bases not matched to a gene: 7. Here the CDR3 reads CASTSGTAYNEQFF. The CDR3 DNA reads TGTGCCAGTACCTCCGGGACAGCATACAATGAGCAGTTCTTC.

The chain recombines TRBV27 with TRBJ2-1; no reliable D call. Germline values: CDR1 MNHEY, CDR2 SMNVEV (reference sequence). Deletions cut 10 bases from V and 5 bases from J, with 15 bases between. The CDR3 loop spans 13 amino acids. The CDR3 sequence is CANSVLTNNEQFF. The CDR3 bases are TGTGCCAACTCAGTCCTTACAAACAATGAGCAGTTCTTC.

The CDR3 DNA sequence: TGTGCCAGCAGTTACTCGGGGACATCATTGAACACTGAAGCTTTCTTT. Its protein is CASSYSGTSLNTEAFF. The genes are TRBV6-5 and TRBJ1-1, with TRBD1 as a possible D gene (6 bases). Germline V gene sequence: CDR1 MNHEY, CDR2 SVGAGI. The ends were cut back, 0 bases at V and 0 bases at J, with 11 bases in the middle. This CDR3 region has 16 residues.

The rearrangement joins TRBV11-2 to TRBJ1-2; perhaps TRBD1 as D (6 bases). Germline V gives CDR1 SGHAT, CDR2 FQNNGV. Trimming cost V 1 base and J 8 bases, with 14 bases left between them. The CDR3 sequence is 14 residues long. CDR3 residues: CASSLAEGGVGYTF. The CDR3 DNA sequence: TGTGCCAGCAGCTTAGCCGAGGGGGGAGTCGGCTACACCTTC.

The rearrangement links TRBV29-1 to TRBJ2-7; D unresolved. CDR1 is SQVTM, CDR2 ANQGSEA, per germline. Trimming left V 0 bases short and J 1 base short, with 13 bases between. The CDR3 extends over 15 amino acids. CDR3 DNA: TGCAGCGTTGAAGATGTATTAGGCGGTTCCTACGAGCAGTACTTC. Protein sequence: CSVEDVLGGSYEQYF.

The rearrangement joins TRBV25-1 to TRBJ2-7; TRBD1 aligns across 7 bases. CDR1 is MGHDK and CDR2 is SYGVNS in the germline V gene. V lost 8 bases, J lost 2 bases, and 6 bases stayed unmatched. The CDR3 extends over 13 amino acids. DNA for the CDR3: TGTGCCAGCGGAGGACAGGTCCCCTACGAGCAGTACTTC. It encodes CASGGQVPYEQYF.

The J gene is TRBJ1-5, the V gene TRBV15; D gene unclear. Deletions cut 5 bases from V and 0 bases from J, with 5 bases between. Germline V gene sequence: CDR1 LNHNV, CDR2 YYDKDF (reference sequence). The CDR3 runs 13 residues. CDR3 amino acids: CATSYYSNQPQHF. In nucleotides, the CDR3 is TGTGCCACCAGCTATTATAGCAATCAGCCCCAGCATTTT.

This clone appeared a single time. CDR3 bases: TGTGCCAGCAGCGCGGGACAGTCCAATCAGCCCCAGCATTTT. Its protein is CASSAGQSNQPQHF. This sequence joins TRBV9 and TRBJ1-5; 7 bases match TRBD1. This CDR3 is 14 amino acids long. V trimming: 3 bases; J trimming: 3 bases; junction bases outside the gene matches: 3. Germline CDR1 is SGDLS and CDR2 is YYNGEE. Based on the CDR3 plus reference TRBV9 and TRBJ1-5, the full variable domain is DSGVTQTPKHLITATGQRVTLRCSPRSGDLSVYWYQQSLDQGLQFLIQYYNGEERAKGNILERFSAQQFPDLHSELNLSSLELGDSALYFCASSAGQSNQPQHFGDGTRLSIL.

The genes are TRBV10-2 and TRBJ1-5, with a possible D match to TRBD1 (5 bases). This CDR3 spans 15 amino acids. V lost 6 bases, J lost 5 bases, and 17 bases lay in between. CDR1 is WSHSY and CDR2 is SAAADI in the germline V gene. CDR3 coding DNA: TGCGCCAGCAGCCCTGACAGAGATCTTCATCAGCCCCAGCATTTT. Its protein product is CASSPDRDLHQPQHF.

The chain couples TRBV6-6 to TRBJ2-7, with 11 bases lining up with TRBD2. With 2 bases clipped from V and 6 bases from J, the junction kept 9 bases outside the gene matches. Per germline, CDR1 MNHNY and CDR2 SVGAGI (reference sequence). CDR3 length: 16 amino acids. The CDR3 here is CASSYGPSGGPREQYF. The CDR3 DNA reads as TGTGCCAGCAGTTACGGCCCTAGCGGGGGGCCTCGCGAGCAGTACTTC.

The V and J genes are TRBV2 and TRBJ2-7, with D tentatively TRBD1 or TRBD2 (6 bases each). The CDR3 contains 11 residues. Between the trimmed V and J ends, which lost 10 bases and 3 bases, there was a span of 10 bases. CDR1 and CDR2 from the germline V gene are SNHLY and FYNNEI. The CDR3, as DNA: TGTGCCACCAGGGGAGGCTACGAGCAGTACTTC. Protein: CATRGGYEQYF.

CDR3 coding DNA: TGTGCCAGCAGCTTTTCCGAGGGAAACACTGAAGCTTTCTTT. Translated: CASSFSEGNTEAFF. The V and J genes are TRBV7-6 and TRBJ1-1; D is undetermined. Germline CDR1 and CDR2: SGHVS and FNYEAQ. This CDR3 has 14 residues. V shed 3 bases and J shed 2 bases, with 10 bases lying between them.

A single count supports this clone. The chain links TRBV2 to TRBJ1-4, with D maybe TRBD1 (5 bases). Trimming removed 8 bases from V and 8 bases from J, with 12 bases in between. Germline CDR1 SNHLY, CDR2 FYNNEI. CDR3 length equals 12 residues. DNA for the CDR3: TGTGCCAGCGGGAGGGGTAACGAAAAACTGTTTTTT. This gives the protein CASGRGNEKLFF.

In nucleotides, the CDR3 is TGTGCCAGCAGCCCGCACCCAGGCATGCTCGACCTAGCTAACTATGGCTACACCTTC. It yields the protein CASSPHPGMLDLANYGYTF. The rearrangement links TRBV9 to TRBJ1-2; unclear D gene. The CDR3 is made up of 19 amino acids. Germline V lookup: CDR1 SGDLS, CDR2 YYNGEE. Trimming removed 4 bases from V and 0 bases from J, with 25 bases in between.

This chain joins TRBV6-1 and TRBJ2-4; D remains unclear. The CDR3 consists of 16 residues. Germline CDR1 and CDR2: MNHNS and SASEGT. V shed 4 bases and J shed 1 base, with 14 bases lying between them. CDR3 DNA: TGTGCCAGCAGTGCCGACGGGCGAGTGGCCAAAAACATTCAGTACTTC. Protein product: CASSADGRVAKNIQYF.

This rearrangement joins TRBV2 to TRBJ2-5; D remains ambiguous. Deletions cut 7 bases from V and 0 bases from J, with 12 bases between. The germline CDR1 and CDR2 sequences are SNHLY and FYNNEI. The CDR3 extends over 14 amino acids. The CDR3 coding sequence is TGTGCCAGCACCTTGACTCAGTACCAAGAGACCCAGTACTTC. The encoded protein is CASTLTQYQETQYF.